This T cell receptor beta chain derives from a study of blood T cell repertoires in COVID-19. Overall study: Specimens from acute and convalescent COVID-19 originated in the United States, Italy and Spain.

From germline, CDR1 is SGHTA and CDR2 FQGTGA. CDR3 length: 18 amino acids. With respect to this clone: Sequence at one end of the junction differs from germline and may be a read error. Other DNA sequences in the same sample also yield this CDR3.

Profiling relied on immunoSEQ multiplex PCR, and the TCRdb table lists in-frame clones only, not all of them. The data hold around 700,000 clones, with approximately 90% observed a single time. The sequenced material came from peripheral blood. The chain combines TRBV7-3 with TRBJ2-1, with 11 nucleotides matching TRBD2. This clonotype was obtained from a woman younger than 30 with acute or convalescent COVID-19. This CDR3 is CASSPLGGASGGYNEQFF. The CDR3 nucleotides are TGCGCCAGCAGCCCTCTCGGGGGGGCTAGCGGGGGGTACAATGAGCAGTTCTTC.